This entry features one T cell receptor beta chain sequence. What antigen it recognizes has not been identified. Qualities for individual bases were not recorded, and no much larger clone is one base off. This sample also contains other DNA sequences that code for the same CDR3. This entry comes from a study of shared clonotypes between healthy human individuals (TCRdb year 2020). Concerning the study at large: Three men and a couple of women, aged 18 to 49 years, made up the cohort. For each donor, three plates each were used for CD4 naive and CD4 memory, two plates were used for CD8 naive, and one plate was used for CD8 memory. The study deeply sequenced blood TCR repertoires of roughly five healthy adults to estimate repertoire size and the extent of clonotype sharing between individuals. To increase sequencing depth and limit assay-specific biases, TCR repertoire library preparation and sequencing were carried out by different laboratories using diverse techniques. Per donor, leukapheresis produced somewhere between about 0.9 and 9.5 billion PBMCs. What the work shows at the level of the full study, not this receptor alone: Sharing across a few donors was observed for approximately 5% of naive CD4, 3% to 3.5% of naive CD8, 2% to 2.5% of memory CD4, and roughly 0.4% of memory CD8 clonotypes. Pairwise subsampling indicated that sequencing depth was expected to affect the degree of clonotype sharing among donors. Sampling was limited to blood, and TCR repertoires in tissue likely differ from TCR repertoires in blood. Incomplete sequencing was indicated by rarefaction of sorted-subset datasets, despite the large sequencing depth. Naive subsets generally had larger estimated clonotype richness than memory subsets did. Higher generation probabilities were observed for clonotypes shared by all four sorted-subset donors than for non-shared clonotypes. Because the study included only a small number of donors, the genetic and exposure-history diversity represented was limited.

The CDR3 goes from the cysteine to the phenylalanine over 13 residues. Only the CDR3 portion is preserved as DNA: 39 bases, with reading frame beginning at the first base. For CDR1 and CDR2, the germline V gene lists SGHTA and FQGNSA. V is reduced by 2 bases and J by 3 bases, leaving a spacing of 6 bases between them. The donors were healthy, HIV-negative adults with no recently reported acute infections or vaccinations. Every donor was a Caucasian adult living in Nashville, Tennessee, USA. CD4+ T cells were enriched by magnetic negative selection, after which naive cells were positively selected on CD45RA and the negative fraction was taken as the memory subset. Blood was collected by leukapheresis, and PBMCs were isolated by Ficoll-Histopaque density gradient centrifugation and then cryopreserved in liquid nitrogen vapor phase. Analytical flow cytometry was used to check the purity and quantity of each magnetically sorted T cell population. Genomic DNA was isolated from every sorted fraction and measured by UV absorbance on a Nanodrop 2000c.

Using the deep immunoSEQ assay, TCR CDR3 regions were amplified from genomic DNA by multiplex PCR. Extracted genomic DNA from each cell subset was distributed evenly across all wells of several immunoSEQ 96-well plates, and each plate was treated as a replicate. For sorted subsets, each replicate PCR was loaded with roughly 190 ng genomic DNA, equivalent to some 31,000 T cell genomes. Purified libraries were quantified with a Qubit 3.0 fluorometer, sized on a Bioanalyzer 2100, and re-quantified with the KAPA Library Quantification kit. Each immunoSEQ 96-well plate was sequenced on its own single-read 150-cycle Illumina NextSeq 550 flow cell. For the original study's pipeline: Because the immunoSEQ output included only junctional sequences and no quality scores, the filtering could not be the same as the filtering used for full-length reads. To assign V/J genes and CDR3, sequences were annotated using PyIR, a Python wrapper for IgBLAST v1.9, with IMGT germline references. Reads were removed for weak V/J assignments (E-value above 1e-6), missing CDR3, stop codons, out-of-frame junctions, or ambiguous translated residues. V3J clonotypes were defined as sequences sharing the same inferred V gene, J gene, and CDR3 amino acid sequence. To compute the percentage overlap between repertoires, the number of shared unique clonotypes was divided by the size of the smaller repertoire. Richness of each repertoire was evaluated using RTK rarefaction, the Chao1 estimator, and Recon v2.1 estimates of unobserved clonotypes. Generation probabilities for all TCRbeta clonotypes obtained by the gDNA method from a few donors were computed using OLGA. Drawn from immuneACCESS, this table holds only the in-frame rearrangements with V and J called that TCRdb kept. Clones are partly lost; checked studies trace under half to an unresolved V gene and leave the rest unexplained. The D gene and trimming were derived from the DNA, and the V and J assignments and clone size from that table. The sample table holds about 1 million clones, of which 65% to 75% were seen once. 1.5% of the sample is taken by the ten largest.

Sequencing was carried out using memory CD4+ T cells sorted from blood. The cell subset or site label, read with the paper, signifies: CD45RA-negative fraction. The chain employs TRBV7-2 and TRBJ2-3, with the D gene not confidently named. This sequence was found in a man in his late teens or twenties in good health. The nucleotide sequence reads TGTGCCAGCAGCTTAACTTATACAGATACGCAGTATTTT. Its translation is CASSLTYTDTQYF.